The rows below give T cell receptor beta chains drawn from one sample of a study of T-cell reconstitution after alpha-beta-depleted transplantation in children. TCRdb independently ran MiXCR on the PCR reads; one entry per CDR3 protein. The sample contains about a million distinct CDR3 sequences, about 26% of which appear only once. This sample comprised PBMCs, mostly from graft donor cells, obtained 360 days after TCRalphabeta/CD19-depleted stem cell transplant. All receptors come from a boy younger than two who had a stem cell transplant for SCID, so the T cells may come from the graft donor. The CDR3 runs from the conserved cysteine through the conserved F or W. The D gene is left open where the match is weak. Rows may omit the clone size; those that give it use once, few, many or a size class.

TRBV15,few,.,TRBJ1-2,CATSRAGTHQRDYGYTF,TGTGCCACCAGCAGAGCGGGGACCCATCAGCGAGACTATGGCTACACCTTC
TRBV12-3/TRBV12-4,few,.,TRBJ2-2,CASSSPSSGYTGELFF,TGTGCCAGCAGTTCCCCTTCAAGCGGATACACCGGGGAGCTGTTTTTT
TRBV24-1,.,TRBD1,TRBJ2-1,CATSDTPGTGSDNEQFF,TGTGCCACCAGTGACACCCCCGGGACAGGGAGTGACAATGAGCAGTTCTTC
TRBV7-2,.,.,TRBJ2-5,CASSSGPLQYF,TGTGCCAGCAGCTCTGGACCTCTCCAGTACTTC
TRBV5-1,.,.,TRBJ2-7,CASSKTPSYEQYF,TGCGCCAGCAGTAAGACGCCTAGCTACGAGCAGTACTTC
TRBV15,.,.,TRBJ1-5,CATSREQGTRQPQHF,TGTGCCACCAGCAGGGAACAGGGAACGCGTCAGCCCCAGCATTTT
TRBV29-1,few,TRBD1,TRBJ2-1,CSSDWGQGRFF,TGCAGCTCCGACTGGGGACAGGGGCGGTTCTTC
TRBV11-2,.,.,TRBJ2-1,CASSPRLGAGRNEQFF,TGTGCCAGCAGCCCAAGGTTAGGGGCGGGCAGGAATGAGCAGTTCTTC
TRBV12-3/TRBV12-4,few,.,TRBJ2-1,CASTANRGRNEQFF,TGTGCCAGCACCGCCAATAGAGGGAGGAATGAGCAGTTCTTC
TRBV28,.,.,TRBJ2-3,CASGRATQYF,TGTGCCAGCGGGAGAGCCACGCAGTATTTT
TRBV29-1,.,TRBD1,TRBJ2-1,CSVAGGTGGPNEQFF,TGCAGCGTAGCAGGAGGGACAGGGGGACCGAATGAGCAGTTCTTC
TRBV10-3,few,.,TRBJ1-3,CAISDPGMAGNTIYF,TGTGCCATCAGTGACCCGGGAATGGCTGGAAACACCATATATTTT
TRBV29-1,.,.,TRBJ2-1,CSVEDSVARVAVGNEQFF,TGCAGCGTTGAAGATTCTGTTGCAAGGGTAGCGGTAGGGAATGAGCAGTTCTTC
TRBV5-1,few,.,TRBJ1-2,CASSLGLTGEGYGYTF,TGCGCCAGCAGCTTAGGACTGACAGGAGAAGGTTATGGCTACACCTTC
TRBV5-1,.,TRBD1,TRBJ2-7,CASSIRDRVGEQYF,TGCGCCAGCAGCATCCGGGACAGGGTTGGCGAGCAGTACTTC
TRBV2,.,.,TRBJ2-3,CASGWAYTDTQYF,TGTGCCAGCGGTTGGGCGTACACAGATACGCAGTATTTT
TRBV6-2/TRBV6-3,.,.,TRBJ2-5,CATQQGQETQYF,TGTGCCACCCAACAGGGCCAAGAGACCCAGTACTTC
TRBV15,few,.,TRBJ2-1,CATSRDPRSSYNEQFF,TGTGCCACCAGCAGAGATCCCAGATCCTCCTACAATGAGCAGTTCTTC
TRBV29-1,few,.,TRBJ2-7,CSVALRRDSDEQYF,TGCAGCGTTGCCCTGCGCCGGGATAGTGACGAGCAGTACTTC
TRBV6-5,.,.,TRBJ1-4,CASSYRKTTNEKLFF,TGTGCCAGCAGTTACAGGAAAACAACTAATGAAAAACTGTTTTTT
TRBV25-1,few,.,TRBJ2-7,CASSDQAVGSYEQYF,TGTGCCAGCAGTGATCAAGCGGTAGGCTCCTACGAGCAGTACTTC
TRBV20-1,.,.,TRBJ1-5,CSAAAGRNQPQHF,TGCAGTGCGGCTGCGGGAAGGAATCAGCCCCAGCATTTT
TRBV29-1,.,.,TRBJ2-5,CSVSFWGEETQYF,TGCAGCGTATCTTTTTGGGGGGAAGAGACCCAGTACTTC
TRBV4-1,.,TRBD1,TRBJ2-3,CASSPPPGTGDSDTQYF,TGCGCCAGCAGCCCACCCCCTGGGACAGGAGATTCAGATACGCAGTATTTT
TRBV12-3/TRBV12-4,.,.,TRBJ2-7,CASSFHRDEQYF,TGTGCCAGCAGCTTCCACAGGGACGAGCAGTACTTC
TRBV12-3/TRBV12-4,many,TRBD2,TRBJ2-3,CASSLETSGGWSTDTQYF,TGTGCCAGCAGTTTGGAGACTAGCGGGGGCTGGAGCACAGATACGCAGTATTTT
TRBV2,.,.,TRBJ2-1,CASRGDTYNEQFF,TGTGCCAGCAGGGGGGACACGTACAATGAGCAGTTCTTC
TRBV5-1,.,TRBD1,TRBJ2-5,CASSTRDRAPETQYF,TGCGCCAGCAGCACCCGGGACAGGGCCCCGGAGACCCAGTACTTC
TRBV15,.,.,TRBJ2-2,CATSRGPNANTGELFF,TGTGCCACCAGCAGAGGGCCTAACGCGAACACCGGGGAGCTGTTTTTT
TRBV28,.,TRBD1,TRBJ2-3,CASSSSDRDLAHTQYF,TGTGCCAGCAGTTCGAGCGACAGGGACCTAGCTCATACGCAGTATTTT
TRBV12-5,few,.,TRBJ2-5,CASGFRSAWDRETQYF,TGTGCTAGTGGTTTTCGTAGTGCCTGGGATAGAGAGACCCAGTACTTC
TRBV5-1,few,.,TRBJ2-4,CASSLDVGAGYIQYF,TGCGCCAGCAGCTTGGATGTGGGCGCGGGCTACATTCAGTACTTC
TRBV6-5,few,.,TRBJ1-2,CASSYLTGPQINYGYTF,TGTGCCAGCAGTTACCTTACCGGACCCCAGATTAACTATGGCTACACCTTC
TRBV20-1,few,.,TRBJ2-7,CSARIAGAKNEQYF,TGCAGTGCTAGGATCGCGGGGGCAAAAAACGAGCAGTACTTC
TRBV15,once,.,TRBJ2-7,CATSRDVRQDYEQYF,TGTGCCACCAGCAGAGATGTTCGGCAGGACTACGAGCAGTACTTC
TRBV7-9,.,.,TRBJ1-2,CASVTDSGYTF,TGTGCCAGCGTGACGGACTCCGGCTACACCTTC
TRBV5-4,few,TRBD1,TRBJ1-2,CASSLGPGGNYGYTF,TGTGCCAGCAGCTTGGGTCCAGGGGGGAACTATGGCTACACCTTC
TRBV29-1,.,.,TRBJ1-4,CSVVEGATNEKLFF,TGCAGCGTTGTAGAAGGTGCAACTAATGAAAAACTGTTTTTT
TRBV6-2/TRBV6-3,few,.,TRBJ2-7,CASSYSSGGSYEQYF,TGTGCCAGCAGTTACTCAAGCGGAGGCTCCTACGAGCAGTACTTC
TRBV7-6,few,TRBD1,TRBJ1-3,CASSRDRAVGNTIYF,TGTGCCAGCAGCCGCGACAGGGCGGTGGGGAACACCATATATTTT
TRBV29-1,few,.,TRBJ1-1,CSVGGVLGNTEAFF,TGCAGCGTTGGTGGGGTCCTCGGGAACACTGAAGCTTTCTTT
TRBV5-1,few,.,TRBJ1-3,CASSLAGGQGNTIYF,TGCGCCAGCAGCTTGGCCGGAGGACAGGGAAACACCATATATTTT
TRBV5-1,many,TRBD1,TRBJ2-4,CASSPTTQGMTNIQYF,TGCGCCAGCAGCCCAACTACACAGGGGATGACAAACATTCAGTACTTC
TRBV5-1,.,TRBD1,TRBJ2-7,CASSLGPGQGAWYEQYF,TGCGCCAGCAGCTTGGGCCCGGGACAGGGGGCCTGGTACGAGCAGTACTTC
TRBV5-1,many,TRBD1,TRBJ2-1,CASSPAGGVYVNEQFF,TGCGCCAGCAGCCCCGCAGGGGGAGTTTATGTCAATGAGCAGTTCTTC
TRBV2,few,.,TRBJ2-3,CASTPLGQGITDTQYF,TGTGCCAGCACCCCTCTCGGGCAGGGGATTACAGATACGCAGTATTTT
TRBV7-9,.,TRBD1,TRBJ1-1,CASSDATGADTEAFF,TGTGCCAGCAGCGATGCGACAGGGGCCGACACTGAAGCTTTCTTT
TRBV20-1,.,TRBD2,TRBJ2-1,CSARLAGGREQFF,TGCAGTGCTAGACTAGCGGGGGGGCGTGAGCAGTTCTTC
TRBV5-1,many,TRBD2,TRBJ2-1,CASSLGLAGGRAYNEQFF,TGCGCCAGCAGCTTGGGGCTAGCGGGGGGCCGGGCCTACAATGAGCAGTTCTTC
TRBV12-3/TRBV12-4,once,.,TRBJ2-1,CASGLPSNEQFF,TGTGCCAGTGGACTACCGAGCAATGAGCAGTTCTTC
TRBV9,few,.,TRBJ1-5,CASSVGVHQPQHF,TGTGCCAGCAGCGTAGGCGTTCATCAGCCCCAGCATTTT
TRBV9,.,.,TRBJ2-1,CASSPQGYRDEQFF,TGTGCCAGCAGCCCCCAGGGTTACCGCGATGAGCAGTTCTTC
TRBV7-2,few,.,TRBJ2-5,CASSSAHFRTETQYF,TGTGCCAGCAGCTCGGCTCACTTTAGGACGGAGACCCAGTACTTC
TRBV20-1,.,.,TRBJ1-5,CSARGFGGDQPQHF,TGCAGTGCTAGGGGTTTCGGGGGAGATCAGCCCCAGCATTTT
TRBV9,.,.,TRBJ2-1,CASSVGGRGVYNEQFF,TGTGCCAGCAGCGTAGGTGGCAGGGGTGTGTACAATGAGCAGTTCTTC
TRBV6-2/TRBV6-3,few,TRBD1,TRBJ2-1,CASSLFWGTDKTSSYNEQFF,TGTGCCAGCAGTTTATTTTGGGGGACAGATAAAACGAGCTCCTACAATGAGCAGTTCTTC
TRBV12-3/TRBV12-4,.,.,TRBJ2-2,CASRFRGTGELFF,TGTGCCAGCAGGTTTAGGGGTACCGGGGAGCTGTTTTTT
TRBV4-2,few,.,TRBJ2-1,CASSQDQKRGYNEQFF,TGTGCCAGCAGCCAAGATCAAAAGAGGGGGTACAATGAGCAGTTCTTC
TRBV29-1,few,.,TRBJ2-7,CSVEKQGYDEQYF,TGCAGCGTTGAAAAACAAGGGTACGACGAGCAGTACTTC